The 14 T cell receptor beta chains below were found in one sample sequenced in a study of neurological immune-mediated disorders. Each CDR3 protein gets one entry after TCRdb re-called the 5' RACE reads with MiXCR. Of over 25,000 distinct CDR3 sequences listed, more than 1.3% are singletons. The specimen was PBMCs. The receptors originated from a woman younger than 45 with multiple sclerosis.

This clonotype was recorded at least ten times. This rearrangement joins TRBV29-1 to TRBJ1-4, with TRBD1 matching 8 bases. The CDR3 totals 13 residues. V lost 4 bases, J lost 7 bases, and 5 bases stayed unmatched. Germline loops: CDR1 SQVTM, CDR2 ANQGSEA. The CDR3 spells CSVGGTGGEKLFF. The CDR3 DNA reads TGCAGCGTTGGGGGGACAGGCGGTGAAAAACTGTTTTTT.

This clonotype has ten or more counts. The chain has TRBV20-1 and TRBJ1-1; no firm D call. The CDR3 runs to 12 residues. The germline CDR1 and CDR2 sequences are DFQATT and SNEGSKA (reference sequence). V lost 4 bases and J 4 bases, leaving 10 bases between the germline ends. The CDR3: CSATDRSTEAFF. In nucleotides, the CDR3 is TGCAGTGCTACAGACCGCTCCACTGAAGCTTTCTTT.

This clonotype was counted ten times or more. The V and J genes are TRBV5-8 and TRBJ2-7; 9 nucleotides line up with TRBD1. CDR1 is SGHTS and CDR2 is YDEGEE in the germline V gene. V lost 0 bases to trimming and J lost 0 bases; unmatched junction nucleotides: 7. The CDR3 totals 17 residues. CDR3 coding DNA: TGTGCCAGCAGCTTGGTAGGTTGGGGACAGGGCTCCTACGAGCAGTACTTC. Encoded protein: CASSLVGWGQGSYEQYF.

This clonotype was recorded many times. The chain uses TRBV12-3 or TRBV12-4 and TRBJ2-2; TRBD1 aligns across 8 bases. The V and J ends lost 6 bases and 2 bases, in that order; junction bases with no gene match: 2. The CDR3 is 14 residues long. CDR3 region: CASSDRGNTGELFF. CDR3 nucleotides: TGTGCCAGCAGCGACAGGGGTAACACCGGGGAGCTGTTTTTT.

This clonotype was counted at least ten times. The chain is built from TRBV29-1 and TRBJ1-2; D is ambiguous. Trimming removed 1 base from V and 7 bases from J, with 16 bases in between. Per germline, CDR1 SQVTM and CDR2 ANQGSEA. The CDR3 length is 14 residues. The CDR3 loop is CSVEGSEAGPGYTF. In nucleotides, the CDR3 is TGCAGCGTTGAAGGCTCGGAGGCCGGGCCTGGCTACACCTTC.

Many counts were recorded for this clonotype. J is TRBJ2-3 and V is TRBV6-6, with 7 bases matching TRBD1. Germline V gives CDR1 MNHNY, CDR2 SVGAGI (reference sequence). V was clipped by 5 bases and J by 4 bases; unmatched bases: 3. The CDR3 consists of 13 residues. The CDR3 reads CASSGQGADTQYF. The CDR3 DNA follows: TGTGCCAGCAGTGGTCAGGGGGCAGATACGCAGTATTTT.

This clonotype was seen many times. V and J are TRBV12-3 or TRBV12-4 and TRBJ1-3, with TRBD1 matching over 7 bases. The CDR3 is 14 residues long. V dropped 3 bases and J dropped 2; count of bases not matched to a gene: 1. As DNA, the CDR3 is TGTGCCAGCAGTTTGACAGGGACTGGAAACACCATATATTTT. This translates into CASSLTGTGNTIYF.

The chain couples TRBV5-1 to TRBJ2-1; tentative D call: TRBD2 (5 bases). Germline V gene sequence: CDR1 SGHRS, CDR2 YFSETQ. V was pared by 4 bases and J by 4 bases, with 12 bases between. This CDR3 comprises 14 residues. CDR3 sequence reads: CASSPGRGYNEQFF. As DNA, the CDR3 is TGCGCCAGCAGCCCCGGACGGGGATACAATGAGCAGTTCTTC.

The sample holds many counts of this clonotype. This chain joins TRBV15 and TRBJ1-4, with D unclear. The CDR3 sequence is 15 residues long. Trimming shortened V by 5 bases and J by 0 bases, and 10 bases separated the two germline ends. Per the germline V gene, CDR1 is LNHNV and CDR2 is YYDKDF (reference sequence). The CDR3 spells CATSGRRPTNEKLFF. The CDR3 coding sequence is TGTGCCACCAGCGGCCGTAGACCAACTAATGAAAAACTGTTTTTT. Full variable domain (outside the CDR3, taken from reference TRBV15 and TRBJ1-4): DAMVIQNPRYQVTQFGKPVTLSCSQTLNHNVMYWYQQKSSQAPKLLFHYYDKDFNNEADTPDNFQSRRPNTSFCFLDIRSPGLGDTAMYLCATSGRRPTNEKLFFGSGTQLSVL.

The table lists this clonotype with many counts. The chain couples TRBV20-1 to TRBJ2-7; TRBD2 might be the D (5 bases). Trimming left V 3 bases short and J 0 bases short, with 9 bases between. The germline CDR1 and CDR2 sequences are DFQATT and SNEGSKA (reference sequence). The CDR3 runs to 13 residues. CDR3 sequence reads: CSASRGFSYEQYF. The CDR3 DNA reads as TGCAGTGCTAGTAGAGGGTTCTCCTACGAGCAGTACTTC.

This clonotype came up many times. The rearrangement uses TRBV7-2 and TRBJ1-4, with 9 positions matching TRBD1. The trim removed 4 bases at V and 5 bases at J, leaving 5 bases unmatched. CDR3 length: 15 residues. Germline CDR1 is SGHTA and CDR2 is FQGNSA. CDR3 sequence: CASSYYRGRNEKLFF. DNA for the CDR3: TGTGCCAGCAGCTACTACAGGGGGCGGAATGAAAAACTGTTTTTT.

This clonotype was counted at least ten times. The chain joins TRBV9 to TRBJ2-7; a weak D match, TRBD2 (7 bases). Germline CDR1 and CDR2: SGDLS and YYNGEE. The CDR3 has 16 amino acids. The V gene lost 0 bases and the J gene lost 9 bases, with 22 bases spanning the gap. CDR3 sequence (DNA): TGTGCCAGCAGCGTAGGACCGTCGGGGGGCGGCCTTGGGCAGTACTTC. This sequence encodes CASSVGPSGGGLGQYF.

In this sample, this clonotype turned up many times. J is TRBJ1-4 and V is TRBV20-1, with D tentatively TRBD1 (5 bases). Germline-derived CDR1 and CDR2 are DFQATT and SNEGSKA (reference sequence). The CDR3 is made up of 15 amino acids. The germline V and J ends were trimmed by 0 bases and 0 bases, with 8 bases remaining between them. In DNA form, the CDR3 reads TGCAGTGCTAGAGACGCCAGGGCAACTAATGAAAAACTGTTTTTT. Translating it yields CSARDARATNEKLFF.

This clonotype was seen ten or more times. A much larger clone sits a single nucleotide away, making a read error possible. As the CDR3 is not closed by the conserved phenylalanine or tryptophan, this likely results from a read error. This chain uses TRBV29-1 with TRBJ1-1; D may be TRBD1 (6 bases). The CDR3 contains 10 residues. Germline lookup yields CDR1 SQVTM and CDR2 ANQGSEA. V was cut by 7 bases and J by 8 bases, with 11 bases left in between. This CDR3 is CSGRTGEAFC. CDR3 sequence (DNA): TGCAGCGGTCGAACAGGGGAAGCTTTCTGT.